Described below is a single T cell receptor beta chain sequence and its context. Its specificity is not known. The data belong to a study of T cells in localized non-small cell lung cancer. General study points: Detection in adjacent lung was observed for a median around 59 of the top 100 tumor clones. T cell clonality was highest in uninvolved adjacent lung, above tumor. Heterogeneity within the tumor remains possible, as just one region underwent sequencing.

Sequenced by immunoSEQ multiplex PCR; TCRdb stores in-frame clones only, minus some. The sample records about 15,000 clones, 85% being singletons. This CDR3 spans 15 amino acids. The germline V gene encodes CDR1 SGHTA and CDR2 FQGNSA. V lost 5 bases and J lost 7; bases outside the gene matches: 11. The V gene is TRBV7-2, the J gene TRBJ1-5; 7 nucleotides match TRBD1. The clonotype was recovered from a woman aged 40-70 years with stage I lung adenocarcinoma. The sequences come from peripheral blood, collected before any cancer treatment. The CDR3 DNA sequence: TGTGCCAGCAGCGTGATGACAGGGAAAGGGCAGCCCCAGCATTTT. It encodes CASSVMTGKGQPQHF.